This T cell receptor (beta chain) was retrieved from a study of blood T cell repertoires in COVID-19. Study-level information: There were acute and convalescent COVID-19 samples, and they came from the United States, Italy and Spain.

Germline-derived CDR1 and CDR2 are LNHDA and SQIVND (reference sequence). The CDR3 sequence is 14 residues long. J lost 8 bases, V lost 4 bases, and 7 bases had no gene match. In the source study's methods: Estimation of nucleated cell counts was performed using reference gene primer amplification. The data were produced by immunoSEQ multiplex PCR, yet TCRdb's version contains in-frame clones alone and is incomplete. V and J calls and clone size are those listed in that table; D and trimming were worked out from the DNA. The sample contains around 700,000 clones, 70% to 90% of which appear only once.

The gene calls are TRBV19 and TRBJ1-2; 10 bases agree with TRBD1. The sample comprised peripheral blood. The receptor was derived from a woman in her late teens or twenties with acute or convalescent COVID-19. CDR3 in amino acids: CASSTLGQGHGYTF. For the CDR3, the DNA is TGTGCCAGTAGTACCCTGGGACAGGGGCACGGCTACACCTTC.